This TCR beta chain is from a study of T cell responses to AZD1222 COVID-19 vaccine. The protocol was immunoSEQ multiplex PCR, while the TCRdb copy is restricted to in-frame clones and leaves out a portion. The data hold under 150,000 clones, with 75% to 90% observed a single time. This CDR3 is built from 13 residues. The V gene lost 4 bases and the J gene lost 2 bases, with 9 bases spanning the gap. Germline lookup yields CDR1 SQVTM and CDR2 ANQGSEA. This receptor was taken from an adult in good health. V gene TRBV29-1 combines with J gene TRBJ1-3, with unresolved D. The sequencing here drew on peripheral blood, taken on day 0 of MenACWY control vaccination. The CDR3 reads CSVAKSTGNTIYF. The DNA of the CDR3 is TGCAGCGTTGCCAAGTCTACTGGAAACACCATATATTTT.